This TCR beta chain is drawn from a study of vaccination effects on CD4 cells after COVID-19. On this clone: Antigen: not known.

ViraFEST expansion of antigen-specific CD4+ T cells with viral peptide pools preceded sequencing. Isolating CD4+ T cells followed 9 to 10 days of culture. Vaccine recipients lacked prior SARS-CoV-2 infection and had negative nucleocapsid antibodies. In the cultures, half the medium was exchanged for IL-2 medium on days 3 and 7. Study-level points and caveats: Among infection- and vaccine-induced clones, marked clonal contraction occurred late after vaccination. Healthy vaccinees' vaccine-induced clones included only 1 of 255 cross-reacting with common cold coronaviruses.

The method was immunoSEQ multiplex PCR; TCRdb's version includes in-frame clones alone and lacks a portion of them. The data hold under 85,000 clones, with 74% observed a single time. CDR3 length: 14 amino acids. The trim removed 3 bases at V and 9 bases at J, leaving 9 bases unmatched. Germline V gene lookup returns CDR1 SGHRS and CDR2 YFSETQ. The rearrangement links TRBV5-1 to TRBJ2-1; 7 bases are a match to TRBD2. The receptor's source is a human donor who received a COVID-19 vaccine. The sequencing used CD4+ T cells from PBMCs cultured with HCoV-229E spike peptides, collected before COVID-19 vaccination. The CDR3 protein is CASSYSGTIREQFF. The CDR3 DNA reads TGCGCCAGCAGCTACTCCGGGACTATCCGTGAGCAGTTCTTC.